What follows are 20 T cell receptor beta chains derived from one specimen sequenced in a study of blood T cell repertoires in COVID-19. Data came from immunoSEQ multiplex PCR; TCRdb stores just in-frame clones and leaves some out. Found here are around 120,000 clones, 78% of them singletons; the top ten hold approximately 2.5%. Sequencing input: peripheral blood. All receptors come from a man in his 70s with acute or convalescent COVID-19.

CDR3 residues: CASSHPGTATMNTEAFF. The CDR3 nucleotides read TGTGCCAGCAGCCACCCCGGGACAGCGACCATGAACACTGAAGCTTTCTTT. J is TRBJ1-1 and V is TRBV3-1 (or the pseudogene TRBV3-2); 7 nucleotides line up with TRBD1. Germline CDR1 reads LGHDT; CDR2 reads YNNKEL (reference sequence). The length of the CDR3 is 17 residues. V lost 3 bases and J lost 0; bases outside the gene matches: 10.

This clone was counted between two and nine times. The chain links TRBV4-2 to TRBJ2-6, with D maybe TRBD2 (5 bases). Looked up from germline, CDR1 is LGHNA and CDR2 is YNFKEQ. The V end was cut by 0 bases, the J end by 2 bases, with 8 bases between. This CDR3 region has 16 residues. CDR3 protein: CASSQDTGTGANVLTF. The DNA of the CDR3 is TGTGCCAGCAGCCAAGATACCGGGACTGGGGCCAACGTCCTGACTTTC.

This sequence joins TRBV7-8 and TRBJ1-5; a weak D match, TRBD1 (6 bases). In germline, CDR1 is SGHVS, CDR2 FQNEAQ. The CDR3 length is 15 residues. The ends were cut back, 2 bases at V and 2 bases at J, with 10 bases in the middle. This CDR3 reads CASSLFQGRNQPQHF. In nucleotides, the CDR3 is TGTGCCAGCAGCTTATTTCAGGGGCGCAATCAGCCCCAGCATTTT.

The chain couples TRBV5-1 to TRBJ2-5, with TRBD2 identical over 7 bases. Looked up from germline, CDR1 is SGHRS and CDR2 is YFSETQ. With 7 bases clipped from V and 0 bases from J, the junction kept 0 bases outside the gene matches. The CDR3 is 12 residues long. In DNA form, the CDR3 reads TGCGCCAGCGCGGGGGACCAAGAGACCCAGTACTTC. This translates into CASAGDQETQYF.

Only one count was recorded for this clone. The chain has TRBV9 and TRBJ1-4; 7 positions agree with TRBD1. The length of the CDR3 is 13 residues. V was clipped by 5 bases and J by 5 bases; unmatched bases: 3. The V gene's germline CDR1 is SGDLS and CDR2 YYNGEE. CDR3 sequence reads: CASSTGVNEKLFF. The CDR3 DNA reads TGTGCCAGCAGTACAGGGGTGAATGAAAAACTGTTTTTT.

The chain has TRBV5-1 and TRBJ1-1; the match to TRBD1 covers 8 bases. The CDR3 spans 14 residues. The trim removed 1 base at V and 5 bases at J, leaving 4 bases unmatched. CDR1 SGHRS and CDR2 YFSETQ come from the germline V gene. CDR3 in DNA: TGCGCCAGCAGCTTGAGGACAGGGCGGACTGAAGCTTTCTTT. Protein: CASSLRTGRTEAFF.

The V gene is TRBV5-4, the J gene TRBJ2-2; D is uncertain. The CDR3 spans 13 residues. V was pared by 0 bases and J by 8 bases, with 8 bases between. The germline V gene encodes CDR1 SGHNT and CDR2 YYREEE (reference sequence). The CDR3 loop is CASSLVMTGELFF. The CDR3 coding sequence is TGTGCCAGCAGCTTGGTGATGACAGGGGAGCTGTTTTTT.

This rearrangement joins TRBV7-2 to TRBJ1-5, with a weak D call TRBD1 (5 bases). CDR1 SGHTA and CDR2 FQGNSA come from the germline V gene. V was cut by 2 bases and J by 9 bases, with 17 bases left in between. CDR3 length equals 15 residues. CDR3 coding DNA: TGTGCCAGCAGCTTATTTCCGGACACTGCTAGGCCCCAGCATTTT. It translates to CASSLFPDTARPQHF.

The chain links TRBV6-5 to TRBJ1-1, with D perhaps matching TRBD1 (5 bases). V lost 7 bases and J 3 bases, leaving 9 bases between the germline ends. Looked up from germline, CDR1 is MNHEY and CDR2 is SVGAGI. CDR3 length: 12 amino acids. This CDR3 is CASKDSYTEAFF. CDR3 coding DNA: TGTGCCAGCAAAGACAGCTACACTGAAGCTTTCTTT.

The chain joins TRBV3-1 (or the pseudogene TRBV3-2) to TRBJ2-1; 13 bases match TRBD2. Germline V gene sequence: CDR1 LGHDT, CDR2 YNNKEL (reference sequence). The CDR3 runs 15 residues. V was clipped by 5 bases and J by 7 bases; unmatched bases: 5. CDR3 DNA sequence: TGTGCCAGCAGCGATACTAGCGGGGGGGATAATGAGCAGTTCTTC. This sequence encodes CASSDTSGGDNEQFF.

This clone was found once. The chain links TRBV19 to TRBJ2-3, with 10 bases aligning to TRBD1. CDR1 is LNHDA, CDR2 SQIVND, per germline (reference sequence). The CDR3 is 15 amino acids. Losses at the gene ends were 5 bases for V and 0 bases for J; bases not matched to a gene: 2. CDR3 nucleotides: TGTGCCAGTAGTGGACAGGGGGTTAGCACAGATACGCAGTATTTT. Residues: CASSGQGVSTDTQYF.

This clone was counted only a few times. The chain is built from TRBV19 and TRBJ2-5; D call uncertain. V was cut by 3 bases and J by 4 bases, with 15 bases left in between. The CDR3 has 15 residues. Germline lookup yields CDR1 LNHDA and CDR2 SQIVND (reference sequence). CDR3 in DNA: TGTGCCAGTAGTATCTCCCCCCAGGCCCGAGAGACCCAGTACTTC. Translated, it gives CASSISPQARETQYF.

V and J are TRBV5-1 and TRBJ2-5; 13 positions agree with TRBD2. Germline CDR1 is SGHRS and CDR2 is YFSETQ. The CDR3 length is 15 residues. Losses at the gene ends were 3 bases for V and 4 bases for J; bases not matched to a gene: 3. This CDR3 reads CASSSGLAGTETQYF. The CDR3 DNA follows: TGCGCCAGCAGCTCGGGACTAGCGGGGACAGAGACCCAGTACTTC.

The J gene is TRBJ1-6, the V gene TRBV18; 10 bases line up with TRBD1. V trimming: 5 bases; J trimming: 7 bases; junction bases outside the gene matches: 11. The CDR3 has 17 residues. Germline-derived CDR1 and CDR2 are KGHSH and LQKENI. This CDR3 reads CASSSLQRGQGNSPLHF. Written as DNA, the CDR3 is TGTGCCAGCTCATCGCTTCAACGGGGACAGGGGAATTCACCCCTCCACTTT.

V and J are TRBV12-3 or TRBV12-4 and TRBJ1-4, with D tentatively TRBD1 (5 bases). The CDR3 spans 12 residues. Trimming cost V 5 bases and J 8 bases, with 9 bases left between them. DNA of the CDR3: TGTGCCAGCAGTAGGGGTTCAGAAAAACTGTTTTTT. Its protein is CASSRGSEKLFF.

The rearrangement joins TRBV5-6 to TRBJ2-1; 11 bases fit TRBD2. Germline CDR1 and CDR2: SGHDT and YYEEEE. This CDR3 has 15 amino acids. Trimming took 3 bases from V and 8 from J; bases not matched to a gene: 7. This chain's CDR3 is CASSWGTSGLYEQFF. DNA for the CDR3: TGTGCCAGCAGCTGGGGGACTAGCGGTTTGTATGAGCAGTTCTTC. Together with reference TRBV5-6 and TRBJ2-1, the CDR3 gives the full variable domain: DAGVTQSPTHLIKTRGQQVTLRCSPKSGHDTVSWYQQALGQGPQFIFQYYEEEERQRGNFPDRFSGHQFPNYSSELNVNALLLGDSALYLCASSWGTSGLYEQFFGPGTRLTVL.

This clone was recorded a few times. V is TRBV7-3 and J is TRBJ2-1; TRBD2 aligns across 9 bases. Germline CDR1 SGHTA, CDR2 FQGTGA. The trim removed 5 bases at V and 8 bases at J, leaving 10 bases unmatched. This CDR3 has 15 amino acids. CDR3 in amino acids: CASSQSGGSLDEQFF. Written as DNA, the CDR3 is TGTGCCAGCAGCCAAAGCGGGGGGTCTTTGGATGAGCAGTTCTTC.

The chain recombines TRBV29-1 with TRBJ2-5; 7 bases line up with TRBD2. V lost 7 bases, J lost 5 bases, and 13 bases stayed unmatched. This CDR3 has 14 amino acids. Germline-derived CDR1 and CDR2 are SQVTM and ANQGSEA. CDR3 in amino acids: CSAVTSLSVETQYF. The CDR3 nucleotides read TGCAGCGCCGTGACTAGCCTTTCTGTGGAGACCCAGTACTTC. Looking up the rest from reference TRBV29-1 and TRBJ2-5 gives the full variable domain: SAVISQKPSRDICQRGTSLTIQCQVDSQVTMMFWYRQQPGQSLTLIATANQGSEATYESGFVIDKFPISRPNLTFSTLTVSNMSPEDSSIYLCSAVTSLSVETQYFGPGTRLLVL.

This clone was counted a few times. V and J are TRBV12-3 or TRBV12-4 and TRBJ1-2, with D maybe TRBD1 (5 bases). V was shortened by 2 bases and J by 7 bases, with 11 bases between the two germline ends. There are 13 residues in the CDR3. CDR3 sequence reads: CASSLNTGAGYTF. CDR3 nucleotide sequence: TGTGCCAGCAGTTTAAATACTGGGGCTGGCTACACCTTC.

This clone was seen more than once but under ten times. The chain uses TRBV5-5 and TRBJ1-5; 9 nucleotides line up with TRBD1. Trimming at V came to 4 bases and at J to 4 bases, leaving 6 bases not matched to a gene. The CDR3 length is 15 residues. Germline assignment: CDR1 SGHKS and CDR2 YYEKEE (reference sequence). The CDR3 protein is CASSRDRAPNQPQHF. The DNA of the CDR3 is TGTGCCAGCAGCAGGGACAGGGCCCCTAATCAGCCCCAGCATTTT.